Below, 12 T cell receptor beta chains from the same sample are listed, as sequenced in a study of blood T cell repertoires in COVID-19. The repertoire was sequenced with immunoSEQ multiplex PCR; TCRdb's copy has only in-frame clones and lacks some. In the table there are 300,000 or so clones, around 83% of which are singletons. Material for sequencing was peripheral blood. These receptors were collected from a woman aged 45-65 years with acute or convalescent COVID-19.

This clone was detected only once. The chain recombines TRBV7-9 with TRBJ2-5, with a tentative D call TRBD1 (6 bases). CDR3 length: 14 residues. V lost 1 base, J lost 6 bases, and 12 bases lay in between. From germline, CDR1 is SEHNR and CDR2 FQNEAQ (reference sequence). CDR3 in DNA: TGTGCCAGCAGCTTAGGATCAGGGGCTAAGACCCAGTACTTC. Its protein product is CASSLGSGAKTQYF.

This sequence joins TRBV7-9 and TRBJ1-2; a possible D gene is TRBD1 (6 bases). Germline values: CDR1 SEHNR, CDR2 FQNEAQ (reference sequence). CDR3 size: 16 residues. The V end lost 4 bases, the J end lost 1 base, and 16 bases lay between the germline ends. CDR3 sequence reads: CASSSSWVGGNYGYTF. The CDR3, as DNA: TGTGCCAGCAGCTCTAGTTGGGTAGGGGGTAACTATGGCTACACCTTC.

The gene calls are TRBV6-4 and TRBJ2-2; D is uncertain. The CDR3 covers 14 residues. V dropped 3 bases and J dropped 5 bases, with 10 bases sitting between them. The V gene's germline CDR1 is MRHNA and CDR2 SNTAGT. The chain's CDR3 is CASSDRPLTGELFF. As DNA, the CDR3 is TGTGCCAGCAGTGATCGTCCTCTTACCGGGGAGCTGTTTTTT.

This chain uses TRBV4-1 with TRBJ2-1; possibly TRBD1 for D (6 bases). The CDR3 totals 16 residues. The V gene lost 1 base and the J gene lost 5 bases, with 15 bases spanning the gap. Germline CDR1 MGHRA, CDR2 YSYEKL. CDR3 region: CASSQVGTRYNNEQFF. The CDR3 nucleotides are TGCGCCAGCAGCCAAGTAGGGACAAGATACAACAATGAGCAGTTCTTC.

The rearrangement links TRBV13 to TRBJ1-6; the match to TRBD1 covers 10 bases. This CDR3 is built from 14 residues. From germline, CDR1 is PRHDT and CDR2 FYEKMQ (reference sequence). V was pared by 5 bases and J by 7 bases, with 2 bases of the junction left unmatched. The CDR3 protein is CASSRTGGNSPLHF. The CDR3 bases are TGTGCCAGCAGCCGGACAGGGGGAAATTCACCCCTCCACTTT.

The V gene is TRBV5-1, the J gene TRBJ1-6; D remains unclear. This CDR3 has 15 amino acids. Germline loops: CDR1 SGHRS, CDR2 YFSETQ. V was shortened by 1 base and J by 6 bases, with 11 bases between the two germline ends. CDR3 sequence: CASSLQGSGNSPLHF. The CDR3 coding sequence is TGCGCCAGCAGCTTGCAAGGATCGGGTAATTCACCCCTCCACTTT.

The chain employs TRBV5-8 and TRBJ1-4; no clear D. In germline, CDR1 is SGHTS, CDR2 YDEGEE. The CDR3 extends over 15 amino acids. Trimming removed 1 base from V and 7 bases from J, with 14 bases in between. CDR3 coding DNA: TGTGCCAGCAGCTTGCAGAGCGGGTGGGGTGAAAAACTGTTTTTT. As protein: CASSLQSGWGEKLFF.

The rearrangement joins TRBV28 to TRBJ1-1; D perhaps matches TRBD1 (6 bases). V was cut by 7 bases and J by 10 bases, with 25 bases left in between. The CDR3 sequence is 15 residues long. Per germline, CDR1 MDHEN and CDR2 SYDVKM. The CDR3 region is CASTQGSGGSIGAFF. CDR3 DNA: TGTGCCAGCACCCAGGGGAGTGGGGGCTCCATAGGAGCTTTCTTT.

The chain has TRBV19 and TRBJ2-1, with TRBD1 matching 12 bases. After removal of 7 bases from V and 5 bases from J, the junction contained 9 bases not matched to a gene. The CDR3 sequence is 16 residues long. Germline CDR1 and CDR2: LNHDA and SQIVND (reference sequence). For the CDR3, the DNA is TGTGCCAGTACGGGGGACAGGGGGCGCTCGGACAATGAGCAGTTCTTC. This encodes CASTGDRGRSDNEQFF. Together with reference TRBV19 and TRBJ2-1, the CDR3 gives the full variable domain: DGGITQSPKYLFRKEGQNVTLSCEQNLNHDAMYWYRQDPGQGLRLIYYSQIVNDFQKGDIAEGYSVSREKKESFPLTVTSAQKNPTAFYLCASTGDRGRSDNEQFFGPGTRLTVL.

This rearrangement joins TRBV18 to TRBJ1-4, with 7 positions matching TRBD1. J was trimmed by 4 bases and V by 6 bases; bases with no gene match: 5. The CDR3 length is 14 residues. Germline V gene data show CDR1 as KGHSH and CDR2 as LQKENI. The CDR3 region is CASSQGQNNEKLFF. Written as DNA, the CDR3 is TGTGCCAGCTCGCAGGGACAGAATAATGAAAAACTGTTTTTT.

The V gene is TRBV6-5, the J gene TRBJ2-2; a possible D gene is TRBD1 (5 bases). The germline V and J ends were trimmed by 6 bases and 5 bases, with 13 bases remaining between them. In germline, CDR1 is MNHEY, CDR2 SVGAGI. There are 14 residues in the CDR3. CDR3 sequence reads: CASRSQGWTGELFF. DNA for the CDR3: TGTGCCAGCAGGAGCCAGGGATGGACCGGGGAGCTGTTTTTT.

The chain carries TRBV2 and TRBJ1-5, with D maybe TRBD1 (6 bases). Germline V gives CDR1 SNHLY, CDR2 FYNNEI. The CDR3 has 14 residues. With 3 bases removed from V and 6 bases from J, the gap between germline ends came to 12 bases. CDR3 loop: CASSERGGPQPQHF. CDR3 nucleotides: TGTGCCAGCAGTGAGAGGGGGGGACCTCAGCCCCAGCATTTT.